The 30 T cell receptor beta chains given below trace back to one sample, sequenced in a study of T cells after yellow fever vaccination. TCRdb recomputed calls from the 5' RACE reads with MiXCR, one row per CDR3 protein. The sample has about 320,000 distinct CDR3 sequences; approximately 4.5% are singletons. The input for sequencing was PBMCs, taken 15 days after the yellow fever booster vaccination. These receptors were collected from a man aged 18 to 30 who received the YFV17D yellow fever vaccine.

The chain uses TRBV20-1 and TRBJ1-2, with D possibly TRBD1 on 6 matching bases. This CDR3 spans 17 amino acids. Between the trimmed V and J ends, which lost 3 bases and 2 bases, there was a span of 22 bases. Per the germline V gene, CDR1 is DFQATT and CDR2 is SNEGSKA (reference sequence). CDR3 sequence reads: CSASPPLDSPLNYGYTF. DNA of the CDR3: TGCAGTGCTAGCCCCCCACTGGACAGCCCCTTAAACTATGGCTACACCTTC.

This clonotype was observed at least ten times. The gene calls are TRBV11-2 and TRBJ2-1; TRBD2 aligns across 7 bases. The CDR3 spans 13 residues. With 3 bases clipped from V and 7 bases from J, the junction kept 3 bases outside the gene matches. In germline, CDR1 is SGHAT, CDR2 FQNNGV. Here the CDR3 reads CASSFWGGNEQFF. DNA of the CDR3: TGTGCCAGCAGCTTTTGGGGGGGTAATGAGCAGTTCTTC.

This clonotype was counted between two and nine times. The chain carries TRBV24-1 and TRBJ1-1; D perhaps matches TRBD1 (6 bases). Germline lookup yields CDR1 KGHDR and CDR2 SFDVKD. This CDR3 is built from 13 residues. Trimming cost V 7 bases and J 3 bases, with 11 bases left between them. The CDR3: CATRGAGDTEAFF. The CDR3 DNA follows: TGTGCCACCAGGGGGGCTGGTGACACTGAAGCTTTCTTT.

This clonotype occurred a few times. The chain joins TRBV15 to TRBJ1-3, with TRBD1 identical over 7 bases. CDR3 length: 14 amino acids. Germline CDR1 is LNHNV and CDR2 is YYDKDF (reference sequence). The V segment lost 5 bases and the J segment 9 bases; nucleotides outside the gene matches: 10. For the CDR3, the DNA is TGTGCCACCAGCGGAAGACAGGGCTTAAGCACCATATATTTT. Translation gives CATSGRQGLSTIYF.

The gene calls are TRBV5-5 and TRBJ2-7; TRBD2 agrees at 7 bases. CDR1 SGHKS and CDR2 YYEKEE come from the germline V gene (reference sequence). The CDR3 covers 16 residues. V shed 4 bases and J 0 bases; nucleotides not matched to a gene: 10. CDR3 nucleotides: TGTGCCAGCAGCCAACCAGCTAGCGGCAGCTCCTACGAGCAGTACGTC. It yields the protein CASSQPASGSSYEQYV.

The chain couples TRBV30 to TRBJ1-1; D uncertain. The CDR3 is 14 amino acids. The germline CDR1 and CDR2 sequences are GTSNPN and SVGIG (reference sequence). Trimming took off 3 bases at V and 4 bases at J, with 15 bases between the two ends. DNA of the CDR3: TGTGCCTGGAGCCGACTCGCCTTGGGCACTGAAGCTTTCTTT. Protein: CAWSRLALGTEAFF.

This clonotype was found many times. CDR3 sequence reads: CASSSTATEAFF. For the CDR3, the DNA is TGTGCCAGCAGCTCGACAGCGACTGAAGCTTTCTTT. The rearrangement joins TRBV7-2 to TRBJ1-1; perhaps TRBD1 as D (5 bases). V was cut by 4 bases and J by 5 bases, with 8 bases left in between. CDR1 and CDR2 from the germline V gene are SGHTA and FQGNSA. This CDR3 has 12 amino acids. Full variable domain (rest looked up from reference TRBV7-2 and TRBJ1-1): GAGVSQSPSNKVTEKGKDVELRCDPISGHTALYWYRQSLGQGLEFLIYFQGNSAPDKSGLPSDRFSAERTGGSVSTLTIQRTQQEDSAVYLCASSSTATEAFFGQGTRLTVV.

This clonotype has a count of ten or more. The CDR3 DNA reads TGTGCCAGCAGTTACTCGACATTCAATTCACCCCTCCACTTT. Translating it yields CASSYSTFNSPLHF. This chain links TRBV6-5 with TRBJ1-6; no definite D call. Germline CDR1 reads MNHEY; CDR2 reads SVGAGI. This CDR3 is 14 amino acids long. V was pared by 0 bases and J by 7 bases, with 7 bases between.

The chain recombines TRBV20-1 with TRBJ1-1; a possible D gene is TRBD1 (6 bases). Germline loops: CDR1 DFQATT, CDR2 SNEGSKA (reference sequence). The CDR3 has 14 residues. The CDR3 bases are TGCATGTCTCCCGGGGGGCCCATGAACACTGAAGCTTTCTTT. It yields the protein CMSPGGPMNTEAFF.

The chain carries TRBV4-2 and TRBJ2-2; D is undetermined. Per the germline V gene, CDR1 is LGHNA and CDR2 is YNFKEQ. V was pared by 0 bases and J by 4 bases, with 15 bases between. This CDR3 spans 17 amino acids. The CDR3 nucleotides read TGTGCCAGCAGCCAAGAAGTCATTGGCGGATTCACCGGGGAGCTGTTTTTT. This translates into CASSQEVIGGFTGELFF.

The table lists this clonotype with many counts. V is TRBV11-2 and J is TRBJ2-7; 7 bases agree with TRBD2. V was clipped by 1 base and J by 2 bases; unmatched bases: 5. The CDR3 is 15 residues long. CDR1 SGHAT and CDR2 FQNNGV come from the germline V gene. The CDR3 sequence is CASSLGSGGTYEQYF. The DNA for the CDR3 is TGTGCCAGCAGCTTAGGATCGGGGGGAACCTACGAGCAGTACTTC.

This clonotype was seen more than once but under ten times. The chain uses TRBV7-2 and TRBJ2-5, with D uncertain. This CDR3 has 13 amino acids. Germline V gene sequence: CDR1 SGHTA, CDR2 FQGNSA. Trimming stripped 1 base from V and 7 bases from J, with 10 bases between. CDR3 sequence reads: CASSLGGLRTQYF. The CDR3 DNA is TGTGCCAGCAGCTTAGGAGGCCTTCGGACCCAGTACTTC.

The V call is TRBV12-3 or TRBV12-4, the J call TRBJ2-5; TRBD1 aligns across 8 bases. The CDR3 runs 16 residues. J lost 7 bases, V lost 1 base, and 11 bases had no gene match. CDR3 coding DNA: TGTGCCAGCAGTTTAGGGCTGTGGCAGGGGGCTGGGACCCAGTACTTC. Translating gives CASSLGLWQGAGTQYF.

This clonotype has just a few counts. V is TRBV7-2 and J is TRBJ2-7, with TRBD1 as a possible D gene (6 bases). CDR1 and CDR2 (germline): SGHTA, FQGNSA. The CDR3 covers 16 residues. The ends were cut back, 6 bases at V and 4 bases at J, with 22 bases in the middle. The CDR3 here is CASRETGTTLAYEQYF. CDR3 bases: TGTGCCAGCAGGGAAACCGGGACAACTCTCGCGTACGAGCAGTACTTC.

This clonotype was found many times. This chain joins TRBV4-1 and TRBJ1-5; D is possibly TRBD1 (5 bases). Trimming removed 2 bases from V and 4 bases from J, with 12 bases in between. The CDR3 covers 15 residues. Germline values: CDR1 MGHRA, CDR2 YSYEKL. In nucleotides, the CDR3 is TGCGCCAGCAGCCAATTACTCGGGGGTAATCAGCCCCAGCATTTT. Its protein product is CASSQLLGGNQPQHF.

This clonotype appeared many times. The chain combines TRBV5-6 with TRBJ2-1, with TRBD2 matching 11 bases. The V gene's germline CDR1 is SGHDT and CDR2 YYEEEE. With V trimmed by 4 bases and J by 0 bases, 3 bases remained unmatched. The CDR3 is 16 residues long. The CDR3 nucleotides are TGTGCCAGCAGCCTAGGACTAGCGGGCTCCTACAATGAGCAGTTCTTC. Protein: CASSLGLAGSYNEQFF.

This clonotype was picked up many times. The chain is built from TRBV5-1 and TRBJ2-1; D is perhaps TRBD1 or TRBD2 (5 bases each). The germline V gene encodes CDR1 SGHRS and CDR2 YFSETQ. The CDR3 is made up of 17 amino acids. V was shortened by 4 bases and J by 6 bases, with 23 bases between the two germline ends. CDR3 amino acids: CASSLPRGTGLGNEQFF. The CDR3 bases are TGCGCCAGCAGCCTCCCTAGGGGCACCGGACTGGGCAATGAGCAGTTCTTC. Variable domain in full (rest from reference TRBV5-1 and TRBJ2-1): KAGVTQTPRYLIKTRGQQVTLSCSPISGHRSVSWYQQTPGQGLQFLFEYFSETQRNKGNFPGRFSGRQFSNSRSEMNVSTLELGDSALYLCASSLPRGTGLGNEQFFGPGTRLTVL.

This clonotype has at least ten counts. This sequence joins TRBV29-1 and TRBJ1-1; D gene ambiguous. There are 12 residues in the CDR3. V gave up 6 bases and J gave up 1 base, with 9 bases separating them. Germline V lookup: CDR1 SQVTM, CDR2 ANQGSEA. The DNA for the CDR3 is TGCAGCGTGCTAGGGAGGAACACTGAAGCTTTCTTT. It codes for CSVLGRNTEAFF. Full variable domain (outside the CDR3, taken from reference TRBV29-1 and TRBJ1-1): SAVISQKPSRDICQRGTSLTIQCQVDSQVTMMFWYRQQPGQSLTLIATANQGSEATYESGFVIDKFPISRPNLTFSTLTVSNMSPEDSSIYLCSVLGRNTEAFFGQGTRLTVV.

This clonotype was picked up one time. A single base separates this from a much larger clone, so it may be a read error. The J gene is TRBJ2-5, the V gene TRBV15, with D possibly being TRBD2 (5 bases). In germline, CDR1 is LNHNV, CDR2 YYDKDF (reference sequence). The CDR3 loop spans 15 amino acids. For the CDR3, the DNA is TGTGACACCAGCAGAGACCGCGCAGGAGGAGAGACCCAGTACTTC. This encodes CDTSRDRAGGETQYF.

This clonotype was recorded at least ten times. V and J are TRBV7-2 and TRBJ2-7, with D perhaps being TRBD1 or TRBD2 (5 bases each). CDR1 and CDR2 (germline): SGHTA, FQGNSA. The CDR3 totals 14 residues. Trimming took off 3 bases at V and 1 base at J, with 10 bases between the two ends. The CDR3 loop is CASSFGAVSYEQYF. CDR3 in DNA: TGTGCCAGCAGCTTCGGGGCCGTATCCTACGAGCAGTACTTC.

This clonotype was counted at least ten times. The chain uses TRBV7-9 and TRBJ2-3; no clear D. The germline V gene encodes CDR1 SEHNR and CDR2 FQNEAQ (reference sequence). The length of the CDR3 is 15 residues. The ends were cut back, 1 base at V and 2 bases at J, with 10 bases in the middle. For the CDR3, the DNA is TGTGCCAGCAGCTTAGGGGCCGGAGACACAGATACGCAGTATTTT. Translating gives CASSLGAGDTDTQYF. Looking up the rest from reference TRBV7-9 and TRBJ2-3 gives the full variable domain: DTGVSQNPRHKITKRGQNVTFRCDPISEHNRLYWYRQTLGQGPEFLTYFQNEAQLEKSRLLSDRFSAERPKGSFSTLEIQRTEQGDSAMYLCASSLGAGDTDTQYFGPGTRLTVL.

J is TRBJ2-7 and V is TRBV20-1, with D tentatively TRBD1 (6 bases). V gave up 2 bases and J gave up 4 bases, with 18 bases separating them. Germline V gives CDR1 DFQATT, CDR2 SNEGSKA (reference sequence). This CDR3 spans 15 amino acids. CDR3 nucleotides: TGCAGTGCTAGAATGATGGCAGGGGTAGGGTACGAGCAGTACTTC. Its protein is CSARMMAGVGYEQYF.

The chain combines TRBV5-1 with TRBJ2-3; the D gene is possibly TRBD1 (6 bases). The V and J ends lost 2 bases and 3 bases respectively, with 10 bases between them. The CDR3 totals 14 residues. The germline gives CDR1 SGHRS, CDR2 YFSETQ. The CDR3 spells CASSLRGQTDTQYF. The CDR3 region has the DNA TGCGCCAGCAGCTTACGGGGACAAACAGATACGCAGTATTTT.

Ten or more counts support this clonotype. This CDR3 is CASSLVQRSPLHF. CDR3 coding DNA: TGTGCCAGCAGCTTAGTTCAGCGTTCACCCCTCCACTTT. V and J are TRBV7-9 and TRBJ1-6; D not resolved. V gave up 1 base and J gave up 9 bases, with 7 bases separating them. This CDR3 is 13 amino acids long. Per germline, CDR1 SEHNR and CDR2 FQNEAQ (reference sequence).

As concerns this clonotype: A much larger clone sits a single nucleotide away, making a read error possible. CDR3 nucleotide sequence: TGCAGTGCACCCCGGGGGGGGATGAACACTGAAGCTTTCTTT. Translated, it gives CSAPRGGMNTEAFF. This chain connects TRBV20-1 to TRBJ1-1, with D possibly matching TRBD1 (5 bases). Trimming took off 6 bases at V and 0 bases at J, with 14 bases between the two ends. The CDR3 sequence is 14 residues long. Germline V CDR1 and CDR2: DFQATT, SNEGSKA (reference sequence).

This clonotype has at least ten counts. This chain uses TRBV10-3 with TRBJ2-7; D is tentatively TRBD1 or TRBD2 (6 bases each). Trimming removed 3 bases from V and 2 bases from J, with 14 bases in between. The CDR3 is 15 amino acids. Germline lookup yields CDR1 ENHRY and CDR2 SYGVKD. In DNA form, the CDR3 reads TGTGCCATCAGTGAAGGGGGGCGTGCCCCCTACGAGCAGTACTTC. This sequence encodes CAISEGGRAPYEQYF.

This clonotype showed up many times. J is TRBJ2-5 and V is TRBV4-3, with 10 bases aligning to TRBD2. J gave up 5 bases and V 0 bases, and 6 bases lay outside the gene matches. The germline gives CDR1 LGHNA, CDR2 YSLEER. This CDR3 is 16 amino acids long. CDR3 protein: CASSQDPSGGWETQYF. The CDR3 DNA is TGCGCCAGCAGCCAAGATCCTAGCGGGGGATGGGAGACCCAGTACTTC.

This clonotype has more than one count but fewer than ten. The J gene is TRBJ1-3, the V gene TRBV6-5; TRBD1 matches at 8 bases. V lost 0 bases and J lost 3; bases outside the gene matches: 1. CDR3 length: 15 amino acids. The germline CDR1 and CDR2 sequences are MNHEY and SVGAGI. For the CDR3, the DNA is TGTGCCAGCAGTTACTCGACAGGGGTTGGAAACACCATATATTTT. It is translated as CASSYSTGVGNTIYF.

This clonotype was detected a few times. The CDR3 region is CASSLDRNSYEQYV. CDR3 nucleotide sequence: TGTGCCAGCAGTTTGGATAGAAACTCCTACGAGCAGTACGTC. This sequence joins TRBV28 and TRBJ2-7; no definite D call. This CDR3 comprises 14 residues. Trimming removed 3 bases from V and 0 bases from J, with 9 bases in between. In germline, CDR1 is MDHEN, CDR2 SYDVKM.

This clonotype was found a few times. The chain is built from TRBV5-1 and TRBJ1-4; 9 bases match TRBD1. Germline V CDR1 and CDR2: SGHRS, YFSETQ. The CDR3 runs 14 residues. Trimming took 3 bases from V and 6 from J; bases not matched to a gene: 3. CDR3 in amino acids: CASSWGQGDEKLFF. The CDR3 DNA reads as TGCGCCAGCAGCTGGGGACAGGGAGATGAAAAACTGTTTTTT.